One sample yielded the 13 T cell receptor beta chains listed below, sequenced in a study of T cells in Graves' hyperthyroidism and ophthalmopathy. The investigators amplified TCR beta CDR3 regions from RNA transcripts. The HTBI primer set served for first-round RT-PCR of the TCR CDR3. TCRdb independently ran MiXCR on the multiplex PCR reads; one entry per CDR3 protein. The sample includes about 420,000 distinct CDR3 sequences, around 16% of them seen just once. The sample was blood. The receptors were sampled from a young woman with Graves' hyperthyroidism.

This sequence joins TRBV6-2 or TRBV6-3 and TRBJ1-2; possibly TRBD1 for D (6 bases). CDR3 size: 11 residues. Deletions cut 4 bases from V and 11 bases from J, with 11 bases between. Germline CDR1 is MNHEY and CDR2 is SVGEGT. The CDR3 DNA follows: TGTGCCAGCAGTTCACTCACAGGGTACACCTTC. Its translation is CASSSLTGYTF.

This chain uses TRBV20-1 with TRBJ2-1; D may be TRBD2 (6 bases). Trimming shortened V by 3 bases and J by 3 bases, and 12 bases separated the two germline ends. Germline V gene data show CDR1 as DFQATT and CDR2 as SNEGSKA (reference sequence). The CDR3 totals 14 residues. The CDR3 sequence is CSASFLAFYNEQFF. CDR3 sequence (DNA): TGCAGTGCTAGTTTCCTAGCGTTCTACAATGAGCAGTTCTTC.

The sample holds a few counts of this clonotype. The chain employs TRBV10-3 and TRBJ1-5; D may be TRBD1 (5 bases). The CDR3 totals 14 residues. With 3 bases removed from V and 9 bases from J, the gap between germline ends came to 15 bases. CDR1 is ENHRY, CDR2 SYGVKD, per germline. DNA of the CDR3: TGTGCCATCAGTGAAGGGGCCCCAGGTAGGCCCCAGCATTTT. Protein sequence: CAISEGAPGRPQHF.

This clonotype was observed a few times. This rearrangement joins TRBV15 to TRBJ2-2; TRBD2 is a possible D gene (5 bases). Germline lookup yields CDR1 LNHNV and CDR2 YYDKDF (reference sequence). V lost 3 bases, J lost 6 bases, and 5 bases lay in between. The CDR3 totals 12 residues. The CDR3 DNA reads as TGTGCCACCAGCAGGGAGGCCGGGGAGCTGTTTTTT. Translating it yields CATSREAGELFF.

This clonotype occurred a few times. This rearrangement joins TRBV19 to TRBJ2-1, with 10 bases that match TRBD2. J was trimmed by 12 bases and V by 5 bases; bases with no gene match: 10. Germline V CDR1 and CDR2: LNHDA, SQIVND (reference sequence). CDR3 length: 14 amino acids. The CDR3 reads CASSVGLAKFVQFF. The CDR3 coding sequence is TGTGCCAGTAGTGTGGGACTAGCGAAATTTGTGCAGTTCTTC.

This clonotype was found a few times. V gene TRBV12-3 or TRBV12-4 combines with J gene TRBJ2-2; D is unclear. The CDR3 is 15 amino acids. V lost 1 base and J 5 bases, leaving 11 bases between the germline ends. This chain's CDR3 is CASSLGNPGTGELFF. CDR3 in DNA: TGTGCCAGCAGTTTAGGGAACCCTGGGACCGGGGAGCTGTTTTTT.

V and J are TRBV7-8 and TRBJ1-5, with D unresolved. The V gene's germline CDR1 is SGHVS and CDR2 FQNEAQ. CDR3 length equals 14 residues. V lost 2 bases to trimming and J lost 1 base, with 6 bases between them. The CDR3 sequence: CASSLMQSNQPQHF. In DNA form, the CDR3 reads TGTGCCAGCAGCTTAATGCAGAGCAATCAGCCCCAGCATTTT.

Comments on this clonotype: Since a much larger clone is just one base distant, this may be a read error. The DNA for the CDR3 is TGTGCCAGCAGCCAAGAGGGACAGCCGAGCACAGATACGCAGTATTTT. Protein product: CASSQEGQPSTDTQYF. The chain has TRBV3-1 and TRBJ2-3, with TRBD1 identical over 7 bases. Germline loops: CDR1 LGHDT, CDR2 YNNKEL (reference sequence). The V gene end was trimmed by 0 bases and the J gene end by 0 bases; junction bases not matched to a gene: 3. CDR3 length: 16 amino acids.

The chain carries TRBV5-1 and TRBJ2-5, with D perhaps matching TRBD2 (5 bases). This CDR3 has 15 amino acids. Per germline, CDR1 SGHRS and CDR2 YFSETQ. V lost 0 bases to trimming and J lost 3 bases, with 12 bases between them. The CDR3 spells CASSLESLTKETQYF. The CDR3 DNA follows: TGCGCCAGCAGCTTGGAAAGCTTGACTAAAGAGACCCAGTACTTC.

This clonotype occurred many times. This rearrangement joins TRBV20-1 to TRBJ1-1; D ambiguous. From germline, CDR1 is DFQATT and CDR2 SNEGSKA (reference sequence). The V and J ends lost 5 bases and 0 bases respectively, with 13 bases between them. This CDR3 has 14 amino acids. The CDR3 sequence: CSAYTRELNTEAFF. The CDR3 DNA follows: TGCAGTGCTTACACCCGGGAGCTGAACACTGAAGCTTTCTTT.

This clonotype showed up just a few times. The CDR3 nucleotides read TGCGCCAGCAGCCAGGGGCGGGGCACCGCAGATACGCAGTATTTT. Its protein product is CASSQGRGTADTQYF. The V and J genes are TRBV4-1 and TRBJ2-3; tentatively, D is TRBD2 (6 bases). The germline CDR1 and CDR2 sequences are MGHRA and YSYEKL. CDR3 length: 15 residues. V was cut by 3 bases and J by 4 bases, with 14 bases left in between.

In this sample, this clonotype turned up a few times. This sequence joins TRBV7-2 and TRBJ2-1; 15 bases fit TRBD2. This CDR3 has 14 residues. V trimming: 5 bases; J trimming: 12 bases; junction bases outside the gene matches: 5. Per germline, CDR1 SGHTA and CDR2 FQGNSA. CDR3 nucleotides: TGTGCCAGCAGCCGGACTAGCGGGGGGGCAGTGCAGTTCTTC. This sequence encodes CASSRTSGGAVQFF.

The chain joins TRBV20-1 to TRBJ2-7, with D perhaps matching TRBD2 (6 bases). Per the germline V gene, CDR1 is DFQATT and CDR2 is SNEGSKA (reference sequence). The V end lost 6 bases, the J end lost 5 bases, and 20 bases lay between the germline ends. The CDR3 totals 14 residues. This CDR3 reads CSASRAGYRNEQYF. CDR3 in DNA: TGCAGTGCCTCCAGGGCGGGGTACCGGAACGAGCAGTACTTC.